The clone carrying this TCR beta chain was recorded a few times. The antigen is not known. The entry originates in a study of response to subunit inactivated influenza vaccine. General observations from the study: Authors suggested each seasonal flu vaccination may recruit only limited numbers of new T cells.

TCRdb processed the RT-PCR reads anew with MiXCR; each CDR3 protein has one entry. The data contain about 800,000 distinct CDR3 sequences, around 20% of them singletons. Germline CDR1 and CDR2: SQVTM and ANQGSEA. CDR3 length: 12 residues. V was shortened by 0 bases and J by 5 bases, with 8 bases between the two germline ends. The TCR was taken from a man aged 45-65 years who received an inactivated influenza vaccine. The rearrangement uses TRBV29-1 and TRBJ2-7; no reliable D call. The specimen was PBMCs from blood, collected about 5 days after vaccination. For the CDR3, the DNA is TGCAGCGTTGAAGAAGCTCGGCACGAGCAGTACTTC. Translating gives CSVEEARHEQYF.